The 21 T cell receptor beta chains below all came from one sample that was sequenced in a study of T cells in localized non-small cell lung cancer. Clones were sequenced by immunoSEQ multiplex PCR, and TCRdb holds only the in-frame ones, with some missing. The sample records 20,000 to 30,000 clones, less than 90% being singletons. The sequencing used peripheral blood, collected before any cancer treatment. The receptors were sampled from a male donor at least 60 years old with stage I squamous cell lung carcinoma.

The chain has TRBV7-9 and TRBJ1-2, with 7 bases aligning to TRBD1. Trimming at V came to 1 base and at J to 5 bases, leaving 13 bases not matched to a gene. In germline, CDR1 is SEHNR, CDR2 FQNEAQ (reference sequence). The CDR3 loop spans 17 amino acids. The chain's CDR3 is CASSLGLTGSFPYGYTF. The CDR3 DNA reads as TGTGCCAGCAGCTTAGGTTTGACAGGGTCGTTCCCTTATGGCTACACCTTC.

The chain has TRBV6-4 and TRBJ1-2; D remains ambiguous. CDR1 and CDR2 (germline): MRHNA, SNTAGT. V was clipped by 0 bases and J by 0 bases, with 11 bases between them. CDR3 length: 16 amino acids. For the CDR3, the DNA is TGTGCCAGCAGTGACTCGCAGGTAATGTCTAACTATGGCTACACCTTC. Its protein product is CASSDSQVMSNYGYTF.

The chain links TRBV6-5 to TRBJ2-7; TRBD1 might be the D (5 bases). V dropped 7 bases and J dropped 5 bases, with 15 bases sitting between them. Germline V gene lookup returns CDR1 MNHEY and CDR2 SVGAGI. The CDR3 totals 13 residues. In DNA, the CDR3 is TGTGCCAGCATACGACGACAGACGGACGAGCAGTACTTC. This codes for CASIRRQTDEQYF.

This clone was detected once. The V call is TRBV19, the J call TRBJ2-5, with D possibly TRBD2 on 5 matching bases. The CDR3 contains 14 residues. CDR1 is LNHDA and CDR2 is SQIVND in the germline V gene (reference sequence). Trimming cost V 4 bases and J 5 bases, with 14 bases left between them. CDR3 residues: CASSRAGDLETQYF. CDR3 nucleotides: TGTGCCAGTAGTAGGGCGGGTGACTTGGAGACCCAGTACTTC.

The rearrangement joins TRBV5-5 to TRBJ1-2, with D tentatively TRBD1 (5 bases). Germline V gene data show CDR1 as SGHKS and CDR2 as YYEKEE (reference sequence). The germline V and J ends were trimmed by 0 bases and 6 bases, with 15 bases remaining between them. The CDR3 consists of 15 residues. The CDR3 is CASSLEARQGNGYTF. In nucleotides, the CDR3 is TGTGCCAGCAGCTTGGAGGCGAGGCAGGGTAATGGCTACACCTTC.

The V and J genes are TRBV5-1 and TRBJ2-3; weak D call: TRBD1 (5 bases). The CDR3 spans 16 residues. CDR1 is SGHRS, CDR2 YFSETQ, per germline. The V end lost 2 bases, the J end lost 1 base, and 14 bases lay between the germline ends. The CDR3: CASSFRTSVGTDTQYF. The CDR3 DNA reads TGCGCCAGCAGCTTCCGGACAAGTGTGGGCACAGATACGCAGTATTTT.

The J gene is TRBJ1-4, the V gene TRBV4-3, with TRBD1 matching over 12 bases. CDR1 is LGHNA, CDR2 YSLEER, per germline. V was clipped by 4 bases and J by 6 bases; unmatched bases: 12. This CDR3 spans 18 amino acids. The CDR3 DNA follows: TGCGCCAGCAGCCCAGGAAGCGGGACAGGGGGCAGGCATGAAAAACTGTTTTTT. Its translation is CASSPGSGTGGRHEKLFF.

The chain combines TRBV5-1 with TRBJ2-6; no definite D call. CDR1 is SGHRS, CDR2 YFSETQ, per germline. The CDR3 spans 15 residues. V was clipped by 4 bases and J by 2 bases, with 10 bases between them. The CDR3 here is CASSGPNPGANVLTF. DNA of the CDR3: TGCGCCAGCAGCGGACCGAACCCTGGGGCCAACGTCCTGACTTTC.

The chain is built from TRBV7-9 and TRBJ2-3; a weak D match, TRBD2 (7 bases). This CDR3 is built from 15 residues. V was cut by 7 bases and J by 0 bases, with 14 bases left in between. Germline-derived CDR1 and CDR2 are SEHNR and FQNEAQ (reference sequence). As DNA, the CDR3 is TGTGCCAGCATACGGACAGCGGGGAGCACAGATACGCAGTATTTT. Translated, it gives CASIRTAGSTDTQYF.

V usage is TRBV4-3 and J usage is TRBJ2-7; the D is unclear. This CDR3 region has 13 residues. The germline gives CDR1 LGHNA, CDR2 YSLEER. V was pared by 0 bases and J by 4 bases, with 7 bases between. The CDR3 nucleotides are TGCGCCAGCAGCCAAGACAGACAATACGAGCAGTACTTC. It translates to CASSQDRQYEQYF.

DNA of the CDR3: TGTGCCAGTAAGGGCCCGCTCTCTGGAAACACCATATATTTT. This encodes CASKGPLSGNTIYF. V is TRBV19 and J is TRBJ1-3, with no clear D. The germline V gene has CDR1 LNHDA and CDR2 SQIVND (reference sequence). Trimming took off 7 bases at V and 0 bases at J, with 10 bases between the two ends. The CDR3 extends over 14 amino acids.

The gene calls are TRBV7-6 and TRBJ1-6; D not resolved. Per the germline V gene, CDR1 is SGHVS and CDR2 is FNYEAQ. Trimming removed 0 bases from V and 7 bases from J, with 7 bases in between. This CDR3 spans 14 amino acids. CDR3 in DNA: TGTGCCAGCAGCTTAGCGCGCCAGAATTCACCCCTCCACTTT. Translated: CASSLARQNSPLHF.

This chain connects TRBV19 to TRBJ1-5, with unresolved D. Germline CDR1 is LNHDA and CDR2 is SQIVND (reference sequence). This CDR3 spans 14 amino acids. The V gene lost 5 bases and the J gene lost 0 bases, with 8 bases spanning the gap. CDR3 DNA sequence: TGTGCCAGTAGTCTGCCGATTAGCAATCAGCCCCAGCATTTT. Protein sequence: CASSLPISNQPQHF.

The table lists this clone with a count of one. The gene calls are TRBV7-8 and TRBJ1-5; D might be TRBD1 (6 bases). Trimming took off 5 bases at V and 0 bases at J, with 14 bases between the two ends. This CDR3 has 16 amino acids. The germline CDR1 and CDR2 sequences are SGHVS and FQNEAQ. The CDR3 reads CASSPDRKYSNQPQHF. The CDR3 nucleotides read TGTGCCAGCAGCCCGGACAGAAAGTATAGCAATCAGCCCCAGCATTTT.

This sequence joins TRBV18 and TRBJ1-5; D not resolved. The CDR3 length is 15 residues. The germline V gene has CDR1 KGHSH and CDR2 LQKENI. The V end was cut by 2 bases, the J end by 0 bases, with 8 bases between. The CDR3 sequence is CASSPRLSSNQPQHF. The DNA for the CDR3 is TGTGCCAGCTCACCAAGACTTTCTAGCAATCAGCCCCAGCATTTT.

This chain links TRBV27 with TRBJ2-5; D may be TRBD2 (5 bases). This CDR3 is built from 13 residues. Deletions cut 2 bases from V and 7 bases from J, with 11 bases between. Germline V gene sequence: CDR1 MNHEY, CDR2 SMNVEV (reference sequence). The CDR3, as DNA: TGTGCCAGCAGTTTAATCGGGGAAGGGACCCAGTACTTC. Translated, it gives CASSLIGEGTQYF.

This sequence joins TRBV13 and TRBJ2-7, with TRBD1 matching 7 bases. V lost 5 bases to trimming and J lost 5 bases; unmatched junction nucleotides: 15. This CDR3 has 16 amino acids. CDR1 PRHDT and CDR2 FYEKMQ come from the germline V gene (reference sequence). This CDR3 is CASSAGQDRRTHEQYF. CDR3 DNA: TGTGCCAGCAGCGCCGGACAGGATCGCCGAACCCACGAGCAGTACTTC.

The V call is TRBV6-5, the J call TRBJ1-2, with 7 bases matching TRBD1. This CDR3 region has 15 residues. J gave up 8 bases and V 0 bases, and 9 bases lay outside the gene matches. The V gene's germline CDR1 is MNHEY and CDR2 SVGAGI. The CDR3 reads CASSYSGNRGGGYTF. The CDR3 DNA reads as TGTGCCAGCAGTTACTCTGGTAACAGGGGAGGCGGCTACACCTTC.

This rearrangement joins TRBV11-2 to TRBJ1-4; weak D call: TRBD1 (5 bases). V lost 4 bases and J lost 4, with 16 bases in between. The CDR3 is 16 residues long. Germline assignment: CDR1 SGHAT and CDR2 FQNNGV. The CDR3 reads CASSSGNTGYNEKLFF. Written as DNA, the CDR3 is TGTGCCAGCAGCTCCGGCAATACAGGATATAATGAAAAACTGTTTTTT.

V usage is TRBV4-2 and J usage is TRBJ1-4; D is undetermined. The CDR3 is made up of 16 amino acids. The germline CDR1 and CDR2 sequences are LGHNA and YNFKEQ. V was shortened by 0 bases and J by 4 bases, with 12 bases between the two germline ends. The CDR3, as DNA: TGTGCCAGCAGCCAAGAGCCAGGCCGGATTAATGAAAAACTGTTTTTT. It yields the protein CASSQEPGRINEKLFF.

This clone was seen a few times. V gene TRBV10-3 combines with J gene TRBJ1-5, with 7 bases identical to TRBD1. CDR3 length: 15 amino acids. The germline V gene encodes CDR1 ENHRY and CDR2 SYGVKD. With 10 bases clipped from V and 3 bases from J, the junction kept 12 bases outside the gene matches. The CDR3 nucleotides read TGTGCCACCACCCAAGGGGACAGTTTCAATCAGCCCCAGCATTTT. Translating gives CATTQGDSFNQPQHF.